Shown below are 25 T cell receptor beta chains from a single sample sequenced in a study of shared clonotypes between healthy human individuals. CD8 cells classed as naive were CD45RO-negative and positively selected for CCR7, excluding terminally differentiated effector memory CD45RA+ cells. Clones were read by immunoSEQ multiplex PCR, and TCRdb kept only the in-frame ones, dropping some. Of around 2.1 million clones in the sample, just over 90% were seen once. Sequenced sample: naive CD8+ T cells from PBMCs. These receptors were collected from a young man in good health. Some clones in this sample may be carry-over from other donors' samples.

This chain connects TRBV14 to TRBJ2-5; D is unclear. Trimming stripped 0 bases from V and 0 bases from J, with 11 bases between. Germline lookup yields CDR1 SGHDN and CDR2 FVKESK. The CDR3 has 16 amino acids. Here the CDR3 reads CASSQDRSRNQETQYF. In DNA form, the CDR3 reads TGTGCCAGCAGCCAAGATCGATCCCGAAACCAAGAGACCCAGTACTTC.

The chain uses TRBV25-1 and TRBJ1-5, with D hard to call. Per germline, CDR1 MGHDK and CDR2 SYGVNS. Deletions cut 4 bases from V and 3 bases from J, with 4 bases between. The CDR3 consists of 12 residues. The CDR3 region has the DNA TGTGCCAGCAGTGGCGCCAATCAGCCCCAGCATTTT. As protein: CASSGANQPQHF.

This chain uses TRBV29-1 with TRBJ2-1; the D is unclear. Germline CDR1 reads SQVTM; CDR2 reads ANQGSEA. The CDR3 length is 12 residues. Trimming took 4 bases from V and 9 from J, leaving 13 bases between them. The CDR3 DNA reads TGCAGCGTTGTGTGGAACATTGGTGAGCAGTTCTTC. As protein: CSVVWNIGEQFF.

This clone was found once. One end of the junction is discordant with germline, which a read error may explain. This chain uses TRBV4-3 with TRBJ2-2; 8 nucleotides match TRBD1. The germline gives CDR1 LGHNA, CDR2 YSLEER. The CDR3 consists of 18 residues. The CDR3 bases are TGCGCCAGCAGCGAAGACAGGGGCCCTGGCCCGAACACCGGGGAGCTGTTTTTT. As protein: CASSEDRGPGPNTGELFF.

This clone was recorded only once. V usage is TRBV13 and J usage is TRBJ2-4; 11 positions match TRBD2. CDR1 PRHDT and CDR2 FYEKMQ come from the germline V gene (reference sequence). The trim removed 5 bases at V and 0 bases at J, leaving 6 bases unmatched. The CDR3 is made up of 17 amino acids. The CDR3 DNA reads TGTGCCAGCAGCCTCGGGACTAGCGGACTAGCCAAAAACATTCAGTACTTC. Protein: CASSLGTSGLAKNIQYF.

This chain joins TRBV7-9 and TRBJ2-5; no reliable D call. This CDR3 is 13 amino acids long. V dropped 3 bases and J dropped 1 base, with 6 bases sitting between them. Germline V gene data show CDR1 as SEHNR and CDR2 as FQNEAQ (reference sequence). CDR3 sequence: CASSFDIQETQYF. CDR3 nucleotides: TGTGCCAGCAGCTTTGACATCCAAGAGACCCAGTACTTC.

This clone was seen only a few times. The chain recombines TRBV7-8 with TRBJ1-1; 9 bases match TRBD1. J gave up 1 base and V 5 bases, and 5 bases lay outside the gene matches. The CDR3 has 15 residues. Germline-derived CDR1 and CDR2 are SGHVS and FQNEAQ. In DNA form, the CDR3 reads TGTGCCAGCAGCGCCTGGGACAGGGAGAACACTGAAGCTTTCTTT. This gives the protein CASSAWDRENTEAFF.

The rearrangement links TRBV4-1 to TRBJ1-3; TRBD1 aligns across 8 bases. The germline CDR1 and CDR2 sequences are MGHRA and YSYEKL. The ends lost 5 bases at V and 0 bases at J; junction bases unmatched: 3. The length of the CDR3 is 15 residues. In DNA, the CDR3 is TGCGCCAGCAGCGGGGACAGGAGCTCTGGAAACACCATATATTTT. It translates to CASSGDRSSGNTIYF.

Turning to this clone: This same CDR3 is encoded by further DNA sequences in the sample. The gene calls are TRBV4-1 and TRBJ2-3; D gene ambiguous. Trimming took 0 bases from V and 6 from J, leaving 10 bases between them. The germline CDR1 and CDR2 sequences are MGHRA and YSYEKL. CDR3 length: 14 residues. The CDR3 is CASSQDRTTDTQYF. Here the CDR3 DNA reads TGCGCCAGCAGCCAAGATCGCACTACTGATACGCAGTATTTT.

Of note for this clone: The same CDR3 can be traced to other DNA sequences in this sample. The CDR3 nucleotides read TGTGCCAGCAGCTCGGACAGGGGGCCAGAGACCCAGTACTTC. It codes for CASSSDRGPETQYF. The rearrangement joins TRBV7-8 to TRBJ2-5; TRBD1 aligns across 11 bases. CDR3 length: 14 residues. V lost 4 bases, J lost 4 bases, and 2 bases stayed unmatched. Germline CDR1 and CDR2: SGHVS and FQNEAQ.

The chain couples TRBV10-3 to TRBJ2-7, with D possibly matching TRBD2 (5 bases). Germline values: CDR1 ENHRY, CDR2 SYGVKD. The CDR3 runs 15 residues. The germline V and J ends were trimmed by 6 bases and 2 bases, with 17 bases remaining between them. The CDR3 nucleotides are TGTGCCATCAGAGTGTTCCGGGGAAGGACCTACGAGCAGTACTTC. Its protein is CAIRVFRGRTYEQYF.

This CDR3 is CASSPGQGASYNEQFF. The CDR3 nucleotides are TGTGCCAGCAGCCCTGGACAGGGGGCGTCCTACAATGAGCAGTTCTTC. This chain uses TRBV7-7 with TRBJ2-1, with 11 bases aligning to TRBD1. This CDR3 has 16 residues. Looked up from germline, CDR1 is SSHAT and CDR2 is FNYEAQ (reference sequence). The trim removed 5 bases at V and 1 base at J, leaving 4 bases unmatched. Full variable domain (rest looked up from reference TRBV7-7 and TRBJ2-1): GAGVSQSPRYKVTKRGQDVTLRCDPISSHATLYWYQQALGQGPEFLTYFNYEAQPDKSGLPSDRFSAERPEGSISTLTIQRTEQRDSAMYRCASSPGQGASYNEQFFGPGTRLTVL.

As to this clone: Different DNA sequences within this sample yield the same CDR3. Written as DNA, the CDR3 is TGTGCCAGCAGCTTAGGGAATGAGCAGTTCTTC. The encoded protein is CASSLGNEQFF. The V and J genes are TRBV7-2 and TRBJ2-1; no definite D call. Trimming left V 1 base short and J 7 bases short, with 2 bases between. This CDR3 is 11 amino acids long. Germline CDR1 and CDR2: SGHTA and FQGNSA.

CDR3 protein: CASSVGRRWETQYF. CDR3 sequence (DNA): TGTGCCAGCAGTGTCGGGAGGCGTTGGGAGACCCAGTACTTC. This chain uses TRBV2 with TRBJ2-5, with 7 bases lining up with TRBD2. Trimming cost V 4 bases and J 5 bases; bases outside gene matches: 7. CDR3 size: 14 residues. Germline lookup yields CDR1 SNHLY and CDR2 FYNNEI.

CDR3 region: CASSLEDRAYNEQFF. CDR3 nucleotide sequence: TGTGCCAGCAGCTTAGAGGACAGGGCCTACAATGAGCAGTTCTTC. This chain joins TRBV13 and TRBJ2-1; 8 bases align to TRBD1. Germline V gives CDR1 PRHDT, CDR2 FYEKMQ (reference sequence). V trimming: 1 base; J trimming: 2 bases; junction bases outside the gene matches: 1. The length of the CDR3 is 15 residues.

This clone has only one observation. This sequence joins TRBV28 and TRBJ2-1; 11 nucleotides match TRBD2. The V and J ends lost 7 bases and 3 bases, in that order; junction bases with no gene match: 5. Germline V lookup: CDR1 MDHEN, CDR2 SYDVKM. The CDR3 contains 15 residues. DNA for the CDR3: TGTGCCAGCACTGAGGGACTAGCGGTCTACAATGAGCAGTTCTTC. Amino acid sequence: CASTEGLAVYNEQFF.

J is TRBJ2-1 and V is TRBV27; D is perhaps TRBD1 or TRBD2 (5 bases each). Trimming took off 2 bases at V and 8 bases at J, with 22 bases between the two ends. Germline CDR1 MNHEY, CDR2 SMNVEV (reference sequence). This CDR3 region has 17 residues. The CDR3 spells CASSLPRVRGVSDEQFF. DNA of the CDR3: TGTGCCAGCAGTTTACCCCGGGTTAGAGGGGTTAGTGATGAGCAGTTCTTC.

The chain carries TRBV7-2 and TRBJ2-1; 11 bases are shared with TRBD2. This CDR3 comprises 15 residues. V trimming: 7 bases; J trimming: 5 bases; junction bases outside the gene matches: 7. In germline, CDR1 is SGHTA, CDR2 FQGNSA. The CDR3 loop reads CASISRLAGHNEQFF. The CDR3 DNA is TGTGCCAGCATCTCGAGACTAGCGGGACACAATGAGCAGTTCTTC.

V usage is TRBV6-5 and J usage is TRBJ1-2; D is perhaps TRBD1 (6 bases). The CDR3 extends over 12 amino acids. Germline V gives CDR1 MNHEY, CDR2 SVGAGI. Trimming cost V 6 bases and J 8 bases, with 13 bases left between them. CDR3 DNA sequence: TGTGCCAGCAGCCATACAGGGTACGGCTACACCTTC. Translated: CASSHTGYGYTF.

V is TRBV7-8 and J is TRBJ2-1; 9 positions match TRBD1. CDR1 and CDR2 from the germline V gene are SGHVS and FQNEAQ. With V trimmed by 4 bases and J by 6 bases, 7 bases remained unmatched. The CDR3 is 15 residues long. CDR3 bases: TGTGCCAGCAGCTACACAGGGGGCTTGAGCAATGAGCAGTTCTTC. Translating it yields CASSYTGGLSNEQFF.

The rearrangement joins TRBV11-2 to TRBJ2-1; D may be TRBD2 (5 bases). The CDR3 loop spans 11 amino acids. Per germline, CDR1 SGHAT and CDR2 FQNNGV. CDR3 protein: CAWGVYNEQFF. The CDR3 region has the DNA TGTGCTTGGGGAGTCTACAATGAGCAGTTCTTC. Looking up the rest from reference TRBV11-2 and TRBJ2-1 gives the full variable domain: EAGVAQSPRYKIIEKRQSVAFWCNPISGHATLYWYQQILGQGPKLLIQFQNNGVVDDSQLPKDRFSAERLKGVDSTLKIQPAKLEDSAVYLCAWGVYNEQFFGPGTRLTVL.

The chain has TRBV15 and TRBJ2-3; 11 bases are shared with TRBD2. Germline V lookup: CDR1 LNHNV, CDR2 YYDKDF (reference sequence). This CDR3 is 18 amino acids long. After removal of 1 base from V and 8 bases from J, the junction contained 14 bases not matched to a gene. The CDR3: CATSRVGTSGSKEGTQYF. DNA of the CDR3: TGTGCCACCAGCAGAGTTGGGACTAGCGGATCAAAAGAGGGTACGCAGTATTTT.

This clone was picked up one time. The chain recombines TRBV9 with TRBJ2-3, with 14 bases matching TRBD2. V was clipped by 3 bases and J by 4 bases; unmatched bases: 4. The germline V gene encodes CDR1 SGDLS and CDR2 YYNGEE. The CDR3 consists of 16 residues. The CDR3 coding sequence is TGTGCCAGCAGCGAGGGGACTAGCGGGAGTGCAGATACGCAGTATTTT. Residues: CASSEGTSGSADTQYF.

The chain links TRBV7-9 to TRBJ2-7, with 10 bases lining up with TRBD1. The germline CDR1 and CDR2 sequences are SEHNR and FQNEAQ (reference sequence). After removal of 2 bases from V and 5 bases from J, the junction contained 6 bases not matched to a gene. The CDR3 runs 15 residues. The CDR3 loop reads CASSLTGTGDHEQYF. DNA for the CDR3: TGTGCCAGCAGCTTAACCGGGACAGGGGACCACGAGCAGTACTTC.

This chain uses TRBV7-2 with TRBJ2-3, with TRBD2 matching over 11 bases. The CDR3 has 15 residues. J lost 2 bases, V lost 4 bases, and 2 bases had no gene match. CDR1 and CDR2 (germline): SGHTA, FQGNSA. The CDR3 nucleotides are TGTGCCAGCAGCTCGACTAGCGGGGACACAGATACGCAGTATTTT. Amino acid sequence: CASSSTSGDTDTQYF.